The 29 T cell receptor beta chains reported below all come from one sample, sequenced in a study of somatic mutations in cytotoxic T cells in rheumatoid arthritis (dated by TCRdb to 2017 to 2019). Libraries were built with the immunoSEQ multiplex PCR assay. This is the immuneACCESS table as TCRdb keeps it, with only in-frame sequences that have V and J called. A part of the clones is gone; compared with another copy, unresolved V genes explain less than half, and the rest is unexplained. Across this sample there are some 2,300 clones, with about 72% seen only once. Of the sample, about 45% is held by the ten largest clones. Sample: CD8+ T cells sorted from blood. Receptors were obtained from a woman aged 40 to 50 with rheumatoid arthritis.

V usage is TRBV7-9 and J usage is TRBJ1-4; D is possibly TRBD1 (5 bases). The CDR3 has 18 amino acids. Germline V CDR1 and CDR2: SEHNR, FQNEAQ (reference sequence). Trimming shortened V by 0 bases and J by 1 base, and 15 bases separated the two germline ends. As DNA, the CDR3 is TGTGCCAGCAGCTTAGCTCCCGGGCAGGGAAAAACTAATGAAAAACTGTTTTTT. Encoded protein: CASSLAPGQGKTNEKLFF. The full variable domain, its missing parts supplied by reference TRBV7-9 and TRBJ1-4, is DTGVSQNPRHKITKRGQNVTFRCDPISEHNRLYWYRQTLGQGPEFLTYFQNEAQLEKSRLLSDRFSAERPKGSFSTLEIQRTEQGDSAMYLCASSLAPGQGKTNEKLFFGSGTQLSVL.

V and J are TRBV4-2 and TRBJ2-7; 11 bases line up with TRBD2. Germline V gives CDR1 LGHNA, CDR2 YNFKEQ. After removal of 0 bases from V and 3 bases from J, the junction contained 10 bases not matched to a gene. There are 18 residues in the CDR3. The CDR3 region is CASSQDETSGKKGYEQYF. As DNA, the CDR3 is TGTGCCAGCAGCCAAGATGAGACTAGCGGGAAAAAAGGCTACGAGCAGTACTTC.

This chain links TRBV6-1 with TRBJ2-7, with TRBD1 identical over 8 bases. The CDR3 loop spans 15 amino acids. V lost 1 base, J lost 1 base, and 3 bases stayed unmatched. Germline CDR1 MNHNS, CDR2 SASEGT. CDR3 bases: TGTGCCAGCAGTGAAGGTAGGACAGGGTCCTACGAGCAGTACTTC. This encodes CASSEGRTGSYEQYF.

The chain uses TRBV29-1 and TRBJ2-2; 14 bases are shared with TRBD2. The CDR3 spans 14 residues. The germline CDR1 and CDR2 sequences are SQVTM and ANQGSEA. V shed 7 bases and J 6 bases; nucleotides not matched to a gene: 4. The CDR3 DNA sequence: TGCAGCGCCGGGACTAGCGGGAGTGCCGGGGAGCTGTTTTTT. Translation: CSAGTSGSAGELFF.

DNA of the CDR3: TGTGCCAGCAGCGTAGCGAGGAGCACTAGCACAGATACGCAGTATTTT. It specifies CASSVARSTSTDTQYF. J is TRBJ2-3 and V is TRBV9; D is undetermined. V was clipped by 0 bases and J by 0 bases, with 11 bases between them. The CDR3 extends over 16 amino acids. Germline V gene data show CDR1 as SGDLS and CDR2 as YYNGEE.

As for this clone: This sample also contains other DNA sequences that code for the same CDR3. The chain employs TRBV7-9 and TRBJ1-4, with 9 bases aligning to TRBD1. Germline lookup yields CDR1 SEHNR and CDR2 FQNEAQ (reference sequence). V was pared by 4 bases and J by 7 bases, with 4 bases of the junction left unmatched. This CDR3 comprises 14 residues. CDR3 bases: TGTGCCAGCAGCTCACCGGGACAGGGTGAAAAACTGTTTTTT. Amino acids: CASSSPGQGEKLFF.

This clone appeared a single time. The chain has TRBV27 and TRBJ2-1; D ambiguous. Germline V gene data show CDR1 as MNHEY and CDR2 as SMNVEV (reference sequence). With 6 bases removed from V and 4 bases from J, the gap between germline ends came to 10 bases. This CDR3 contains 13 residues. The chain's CDR3 is CASSLGGYNEQFF. The DNA of the CDR3 is TGTGCCAGCAGCCTAGGTGGATACAATGAGCAGTTCTTC.

The chain links TRBV6-5 to TRBJ1-2; unclear D gene. Per germline, CDR1 MNHEY and CDR2 SVGAGI. This CDR3 is built from 14 residues. Between the trimmed V and J ends, which lost 5 bases and 1 base, there was a span of 11 bases. CDR3 amino acids: CASSEEVSNYGYTF. The CDR3 region has the DNA TGTGCCAGCAGTGAAGAGGTCAGTAACTATGGCTACACCTTC.

The chain employs TRBV2 and TRBJ2-5; D is possibly TRBD1 (6 bases). The CDR3 covers 14 residues. Germline CDR1 SNHLY, CDR2 FYNNEI. V was clipped by 6 bases and J by 9 bases, with 20 bases between them. CDR3 loop: CASRARGPAGAQYF. As DNA, the CDR3 is TGTGCCAGCAGGGCCAGGGGCCCAGCCGGGGCCCAGTACTTC. Full variable domain (remainder filled in from reference TRBV2 and TRBJ2-5): EPEVTQTPSHQVTQMGQEVILRCVPISNHLYFYWYRQILGQKVEFLVSFYNNEISEKSEIFDDQFSVERPDGSNFTLKIRSTKLEDSAMYFCASRARGPAGAQYFGPGTRLLVL.

This chain joins TRBV7-8 and TRBJ2-6; 7 bases are a match to TRBD1. Germline CDR1 SGHVS, CDR2 FQNEAQ. The ends lost 1 base at V and 0 bases at J; junction bases unmatched: 9. This CDR3 has 19 amino acids. CDR3 region: CASSLDSRTGTSGANVLTF. The CDR3 nucleotides read TGTGCCAGCAGCTTAGATAGTAGGACAGGCACCTCTGGGGCCAACGTCCTGACTTTC.

V is TRBV15 and J is TRBJ2-1, with TRBD2 matching 8 bases. Unmatched junction bases numbered 9, after V lost 6 bases and J lost 5 bases. The CDR3 has 15 amino acids. Germline CDR1 LNHNV, CDR2 YYDKDF (reference sequence). The CDR3 here is CATRDGRADHNEQFF. As DNA, the CDR3 is TGTGCCACCAGGGACGGGAGGGCCGACCACAATGAGCAGTTCTTC.

This clone was counted only a few times. One base separates it from a far larger clone, so it is likely a read error. The chain uses TRBV13 and TRBJ2-7; D perhaps matches TRBD1 (6 bases). Germline CDR1 and CDR2: PRHDT and FYEKMQ (reference sequence). V dropped 4 bases and J dropped 3 bases, with 10 bases sitting between them. This CDR3 is built from 13 residues. CDR3 amino acids: CASSSGTNYEQYF. CDR3 in DNA: TGTGCCAGCAGCTCCGGGACAAACTACGAGCAGTACTTC.

V and J are TRBV9 and TRBJ2-6; a weak D match, TRBD1 (6 bases). CDR3 size: 17 residues. The germline V and J ends were trimmed by 0 bases and 4 bases, with 14 bases remaining between them. Germline values: CDR1 SGDLS, CDR2 YYNGEE. The CDR3 sequence is CASSVDRQGLGANVLTF. In DNA form, the CDR3 reads TGTGCCAGCAGCGTAGATCGGCAGGGGCTCGGGGCCAACGTCCTGACTTTC.

This chain uses TRBV4-1 with TRBJ2-3; D unclear. The germline CDR1 and CDR2 sequences are MGHRA and YSYEKL. Trimming cost V 3 bases and J 0 bases, with 13 bases left between them. The CDR3 has 16 residues. Here the CDR3 reads CASSHPVSTSTDTQYF. CDR3 DNA sequence: TGCGCCAGCAGCCACCCCGTTAGCACTAGCACAGATACGCAGTATTTT.

The chain uses TRBV28 and TRBJ2-7; TRBD1 aligns across 7 bases. The CDR3 runs 16 residues. Trimming took 2 bases from V and 2 from J; bases not matched to a gene: 9. Germline values: CDR1 MDHEN, CDR2 SYDVKM. The CDR3 nucleotides are TGTGCCAGCAGTTTAGTGACAGGGTGGACCACCTACGAGCAGTACTTC. Translating it yields CASSLVTGWTTYEQYF.

The CDR3 is CASSELEDRVNEQFF. The DNA of the CDR3 is TGTGCCAGCAGTGAATTAGAGGACAGGGTTAATGAGCAGTTCTTC. The chain links TRBV6-1 to TRBJ2-1; 8 nucleotides align to TRBD1. The CDR3 covers 15 residues. Germline V CDR1 and CDR2: MNHNS, SASEGT. The V gene end was trimmed by 2 bases and the J gene end by 7 bases; junction bases not matched to a gene: 7.

In its sample, this clone was seen once. This chain uses TRBV6-1 with TRBJ2-4; D is possibly TRBD1 (6 bases). The V and J ends lost 3 bases and 0 bases respectively, with 18 bases between them. The CDR3 covers 18 residues. Per the germline V gene, CDR1 is MNHNS and CDR2 is SASEGT. In DNA form, the CDR3 reads TGTGCCAGCAGTGAGGGTCATCCGACAGGCATAGCCAAAAACATTCAGTACTTC. This translates into CASSEGHPTGIAKNIQYF.

The rearrangement uses TRBV4-3 and TRBJ2-5; a weak D match, TRBD2 (7 bases). V was trimmed by 1 base and J by 11 bases, leaving 11 bases between them. The germline V gene has CDR1 LGHNA and CDR2 YSLEER. CDR3 length equals 12 residues. The DNA for the CDR3 is TGCGCCAGCAGCCAAGGGGGGCGGGAGCAGTACTTC. Encoded protein: CASSQGGREQYF.

In this sample, this clone turned up once. This sequence joins TRBV6-4 and TRBJ2-1; 7 bases are shared with TRBD1. CDR1 is MRHNA, CDR2 SNTAGT, per germline. This CDR3 contains 16 residues. With 3 bases clipped from V and 7 bases from J, the junction kept 12 bases outside the gene matches. CDR3 nucleotides: TGTGCCAGCAGTGAGGTCGCCTCAGGGGGTCGGAATGAGCAGTTCTTC. Its translation: CASSEVASGGRNEQFF.

The V gene is TRBV6-4, the J gene TRBJ2-5; 10 nucleotides match TRBD1. V shed 0 bases, J shed 4 bases, and the junction held 5 bases outside the gene matches. From germline, CDR1 is MRHNA and CDR2 SNTAGT. The CDR3 extends over 16 amino acids. CDR3 sequence (DNA): TGTGCCAGCAGTGACTCTCCCGGGACAGGGGCAGAGACCCAGTACTTC. It specifies CASSDSPGTGAETQYF.

The gene calls are TRBV5-1 and TRBJ1-6; TRBD1 is a possible D gene (5 bases). This CDR3 contains 15 residues. Germline V gene lookup returns CDR1 SGHRS and CDR2 YFSETQ. V lost 3 bases, J lost 7 bases, and 14 bases lay in between. CDR3 region: CASSSRPDINSPLHF. The CDR3 coding sequence is TGCGCCAGCAGCTCTCGACCGGACATCAATTCACCCCTCCACTTT. The entire variable domain, with the rest obtained from reference TRBV5-1 and TRBJ1-6, is as follows: KAGVTQTPRYLIKTRGQQVTLSCSPISGHRSVSWYQQTPGQGLQFLFEYFSETQRNKGNFPGRFSGRQFSNSRSEMNVSTLELGDSALYLCASSSRPDINSPLHFGNGTRLTVT.

V and J are TRBV7-9 and TRBJ1-4; 10 bases agree with TRBD1. V shed 3 bases, J shed 7 bases, and the junction held 5 bases outside the gene matches. This CDR3 region has 15 residues. CDR1 and CDR2 from the germline V gene are SEHNR and FQNEAQ (reference sequence). For the CDR3, the DNA is TGTGCCAGCAGCTTTTCGCGGACAGGGGGTGAAAAACTGTTTTTT. Its protein is CASSFSRTGGEKLFF.

The V call is TRBV7-9, the J call TRBJ2-7; 7 bases align to TRBD2. Germline V lookup: CDR1 SEHNR, CDR2 FQNEAQ (reference sequence). Trimming took 5 bases from V and 7 from J; bases not matched to a gene: 8. The CDR3 totals 13 residues. The CDR3 nucleotides read TGTGCCAGCAGCCGATTGGGACTACCAGAGCAGTACTTC. Protein sequence: CASSRLGLPEQYF.

The genes are TRBV27 and TRBJ2-7; 7 nucleotides line up with TRBD1. This CDR3 has 15 residues. V lost 6 bases, J lost 2 bases, and 10 bases stayed unmatched. Germline V gene sequence: CDR1 MNHEY, CDR2 SMNVEV (reference sequence). The CDR3 sequence is CASRTTPGQTYEQYF. The CDR3, as DNA: TGTGCCAGCAGAACAACACCGGGACAGACCTACGAGCAGTACTTC.

The chain carries TRBV9 and TRBJ2-5; 7 bases are a match to TRBD1. CDR3 length: 14 residues. Trimming at V came to 6 bases and at J to 2 bases, leaving 7 bases not matched to a gene. CDR1 and CDR2 from the germline V gene are SGDLS and YYNGEE. In DNA form, the CDR3 reads TGTGCCAGCAACGACGGGACAGAACAAGAGACCCAGTACTTC. Residues: CASNDGTEQETQYF.

V is TRBV6-1 and J is TRBJ2-1, with TRBD2 matching over 10 bases. With 7 bases clipped from V and 3 bases from J, the junction kept 6 bases outside the gene matches. Germline V gene data show CDR1 as MNHNS and CDR2 as SASEGT. The CDR3 runs 15 residues. CDR3 region: CASTKGLAIYNEQFF. The CDR3 bases are TGTGCCAGCACTAAGGGACTAGCGATCTACAATGAGCAGTTCTTC.

The chain recombines TRBV9 with TRBJ2-1; 11 bases agree with TRBD2. This CDR3 has 14 residues. After removal of 6 bases from V and 5 bases from J, the junction contained 4 bases not matched to a gene. Germline V gives CDR1 SGDLS, CDR2 YYNGEE. CDR3 sequence reads: CASNLAGGHNEQFF. For the CDR3, the DNA is TGTGCCAGCAACCTAGCGGGGGGCCACAATGAGCAGTTCTTC.

This clone has just one count. The chain couples TRBV13 to TRBJ1-2; D is perhaps TRBD1 (5 bases). Deletions cut 5 bases from V and 1 base from J, with 11 bases between. This CDR3 is built from 14 residues. Germline V gene sequence: CDR1 PRHDT, CDR2 FYEKMQ (reference sequence). In DNA form, the CDR3 reads TGTGCCAGCAGCGTATTCGACAGTAACTATGGCTACACCTTC. Translated, it gives CASSVFDSNYGYTF.

This chain connects TRBV19 to TRBJ2-3, with TRBD2 matching 8 bases. CDR3 length: 16 residues. Germline V gene sequence: CDR1 LNHDA, CDR2 SQIVND (reference sequence). After removal of 5 bases from V and 1 base from J, the junction contained 8 bases not matched to a gene. The CDR3 DNA sequence: TGTGCCAGTAGTTTGCGGGGGGCCCTGCGCACAGATACGCAGTATTTT. Amino acids: CASSLRGALRTDTQYF.